This T cell receptor beta chain was obtained from a study of vaccination and CD4 T cells after COVID-19. About the research overall: Cellular stimulation was performed using overlapping spike peptides derived from SARS-CoV-2, HCoV-NL63, HCoV-OC43 and HCoV-229E. Every culture used as a control got a CEFX pool, an HIV-1 Nef pool, or no peptide.

The CDR3 runs to 13 residues. V was clipped by 5 bases and J by 5 bases; unmatched bases: 5. Germline values: CDR1 SNHLY, CDR2 FYNNEI. CD4+ T cells that had been cultured provided DNA sequenced with the Oncomine TCR Beta short-read assay. From CD4+ T cells that had been cultured, genomic DNA was extracted. TCRdb re-analysed the PCR reads in MiXCR, keeping a single row per CDR3 protein. Among approximately 11,000 distinct CDR3 sequences listed, around 40% were seen once. This clonotype was observed a few times. Its antigen is unknown. Treatment indicated: roughly 10-day PBMC culture with coronavirus spike peptide pools or control peptides (ViraFEST assay).

This TCR was sampled from a human donor with COVID-19. The chain recombines TRBV2 with TRBJ2-7, with 8 positions matching TRBD1. The sample was cultured CD4+ T cells from blood. The CDR3 is CASSPDRENEQYF. The DNA of the CDR3 is TGTGCCAGCAGTCCGGACAGGGAAAACGAGCAGTACTTC.